This T cell receptor beta chain was identified in a study of graft-versus-host responses after intestinal transplantation. Study-level information: The transplants performed in recipients were multivisceral, liver-intestinal, or isolated intestinal. Whole-study findings and limits: Those patients showing graft-donor T cell macrochimerism displayed high graft-versus-host to host-versus-graft clonal ratios in allografts.

There were 200,000 CFSE-labeled responder cells plated together with 200,000 irradiated, violet-dye-labeled stimulator cells. The V end lost 5 bases, the J end lost 6 bases, and 14 bases lay between the germline ends. The CDR3 runs to 13 residues. The V gene's germline CDR1 is LNHDA and CDR2 SQIVND (reference sequence). This clone was detected a few times. Measured with immunoSEQ multiplex PCR; TCRdb has only the in-frame clones, and not every one. Among 6,800 or so clones listed, 25% to 40% were seen once. Material: alloreactive CD8+ T cells from a mixed lymphocyte reaction culture, obtained before transplantation. The subset: CFSE-low proliferating T cells sorted from roughly six-day pre-transplant mixed lymphocyte reaction (GvH or HvG direction). The sequence derives from a human patient who was an organ donor for intestinal transplantation. J is TRBJ2-7 and V is TRBV19; the D gene is possibly TRBD1 (5 bases). In DNA form, the CDR3 reads TGTGCCAGTAGTCGTTGGCAGGGCGGCGAGCAGTACTTC. It codes for CASSRWQGGEQYF.